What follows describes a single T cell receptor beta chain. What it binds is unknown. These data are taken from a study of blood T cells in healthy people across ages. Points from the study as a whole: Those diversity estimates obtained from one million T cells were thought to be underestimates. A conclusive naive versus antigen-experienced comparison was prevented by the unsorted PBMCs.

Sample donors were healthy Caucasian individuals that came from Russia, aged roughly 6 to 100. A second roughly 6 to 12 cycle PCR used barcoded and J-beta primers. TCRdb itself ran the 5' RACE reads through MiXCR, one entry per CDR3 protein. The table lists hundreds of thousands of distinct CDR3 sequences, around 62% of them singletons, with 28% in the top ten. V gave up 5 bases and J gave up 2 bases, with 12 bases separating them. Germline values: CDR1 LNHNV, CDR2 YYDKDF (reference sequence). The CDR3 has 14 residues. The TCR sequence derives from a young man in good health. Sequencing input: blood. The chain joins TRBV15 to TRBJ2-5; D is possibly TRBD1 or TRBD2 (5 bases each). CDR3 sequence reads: CATSRGREQETQYF. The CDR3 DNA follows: TGTGCCACCAGCCGAGGCAGGGAGCAAGAGACCCAGTACTTC.